The sequence of this T cell receptor (beta chain) was determined in a study of CD8+ T cells in alopecia areata. Background on the study: Twice daily, treated patients received 5 to 10 mg of oral tofacitinib. For treated patients, severity scores reflected the percentage of scalp area affected.

Once RNA had been extracted, it was reverse transcribed into cDNA to act as the sequencing template. The method was immunoSEQ multiplex PCR; TCRdb's version includes in-frame clones alone and lacks a portion of them. Here the sample spans around 100,000 clones, 85% to 90% being singletons. The V gene lost 0 bases and the J gene lost 0 bases, with 7 bases spanning the gap. Germline V gene lookup returns CDR1 SGHRS and CDR2 YFSETQ. The CDR3 is 14 amino acids. The treatment was: oral pan-JAK inhibitor, 5-10 mg twice daily. The investigators collected lesional scalp punch biopsies and peripheral blood from alopecia areata patients. Study-wide findings and caveats: Persistence in scalp and blood during tofacitinib was observed for many expanded lesional clones.

As concerns this clone: Antigen unknown.

The receptor was isolated from a human donor with alopecia areata. V gene TRBV5-1 combines with J gene TRBJ2-7; D unclear. Sequenced material: CD8+ T cells sorted from blood, taken between weeks 30 and 35, from a patient treated with tofacitinib. CDR3 nucleotides: TGCGCCAGCAGCTTGGTCCTCGACTCCTACGAGCAGTACTTC. This sequence encodes CASSLVLDSYEQYF.